These 23 T cell receptor beta chains were all obtained from the same sample, sequenced in a study of blood T cell repertoires in COVID-19. This table comes from immunoSEQ multiplex PCR, and its TCRdb copy is limited to in-frame clones, with some not included. The sample contains about 150,000 clones, around 85% of which appear only once. The sample consisted of PBMCs or T cells enriched from blood (not recorded which). These receptors originate from a woman between 40 and 50 years old who had recovered from COVID-19.

This clone was counted once. The gene calls are TRBV9 and TRBJ1-6, with 10 bases that match TRBD1. V lost 3 bases to trimming and J lost 6 bases; unmatched junction nucleotides: 15. Germline values: CDR1 SGDLS, CDR2 YYNGEE. The CDR3 is made up of 19 amino acids. The CDR3 protein is CASSGGRDRGSSTNSPLHF. The CDR3 bases are TGTGCCAGCAGCGGCGGACGGGACAGGGGTTCCTCTACTAATTCACCCCTCCACTTT.

The rearrangement uses TRBV19 and TRBJ1-2, with 7 bases lining up with TRBD1. Losses at the gene ends were 3 bases for V and 7 bases for J; bases not matched to a gene: 17. Germline assignment: CDR1 LNHDA and CDR2 SQIVND (reference sequence). The length of the CDR3 is 17 residues. The CDR3 loop is CASSMGTDLSSDAGYTF. In DNA, the CDR3 is TGTGCCAGTAGTATGGGGACAGACCTATCATCAGATGCTGGCTACACCTTC.

DNA of the CDR3: TGTGCCAGCAGCCCCTCGGGTCCCCAAGAGACCCAGTACTTC. Protein sequence: CASSPSGPQETQYF. The chain joins TRBV3-1 (or the pseudogene TRBV3-2) to TRBJ2-5; no firm D call. The V and J ends lost 4 bases and 1 base respectively, with 10 bases between them. The CDR3 totals 14 residues. Germline values: CDR1 LGHDT, CDR2 YNNKEL (reference sequence).

The rearrangement links TRBV6-1 to TRBJ1-1; D unresolved. V was cut by 0 bases and J by 10 bases, with 12 bases left in between. Germline loops: CDR1 MNHNS, CDR2 SASEGT. The CDR3 spans 13 residues. The CDR3 here is CASSEAADYGAFF. The CDR3 region has the DNA TGTGCCAGCAGTGAAGCGGCAGACTACGGAGCTTTCTTT.

The chain combines TRBV7-9 with TRBJ1-1; D gene uncertain. The CDR3 is made up of 14 amino acids. The germline V and J ends were trimmed by 1 base and 6 bases, with 12 bases remaining between them. CDR1 and CDR2 (germline): SEHNR, FQNEAQ (reference sequence). This CDR3 reads CASSLGYEGAEAFF. CDR3 nucleotide sequence: TGTGCCAGCAGCTTAGGGTATGAGGGTGCTGAAGCTTTCTTT.

The chain employs TRBV30 and TRBJ2-2; TRBD1 agrees at 9 bases. The germline V gene encodes CDR1 GTSNPN and CDR2 SVGIG (reference sequence). The CDR3 contains 14 residues. Trimming removed 3 bases from V and 6 bases from J; junction bases left unmatched: 5. The CDR3 spells CAWRLQGAPGELFF. The CDR3 coding sequence is TGTGCCTGGAGATTACAGGGGGCCCCCGGGGAGCTGTTTTTT.

This clone was seen only once. The chain links TRBV7-6 to TRBJ1-5; TRBD1 might be the D (6 bases). From germline, CDR1 is SGHVS and CDR2 FNYEAQ. CDR3 length: 13 amino acids. V lost 1 base and J lost 10, with 11 bases in between. This CDR3 is CASSLDGTPPQHF. The CDR3 DNA is TGTGCCAGCAGCTTAGATGGGACACCTCCCCAGCATTTT.

This clone was seen only a few times. The chain links TRBV10-3 to TRBJ2-7; 7 bases agree with TRBD2. V lost 1 base, J lost 5 bases, and 14 bases stayed unmatched. The CDR3 has 17 amino acids. CDR1 is ENHRY and CDR2 is SYGVKD in the germline V gene. The CDR3, as DNA: TGTGCCATCAGTGAGTTCTCTATTAAGGGAGGGCCCCACGAGCAGTACTTC. It codes for CAISEFSIKGGPHEQYF.

This sequence joins TRBV19 and TRBJ2-5; 12 nucleotides align to TRBD2. V lost 4 bases to trimming and J lost 5 bases; unmatched junction nucleotides: 8. Germline loops: CDR1 LNHDA, CDR2 SQIVND (reference sequence). CDR3 size: 16 residues. The CDR3 DNA reads as TGTGCCAGTAGTACCGGCTCGACTAGCGGGGGTGAGACCCAGTACTTC. Translation gives CASSTGSTSGGETQYF.

The chain carries TRBV5-8 and TRBJ1-6; D is ambiguous. V lost 4 bases, J lost 5 bases, and 13 bases lay in between. Per the germline V gene, CDR1 is SGHTS and CDR2 is YDEGEE. The CDR3 loop spans 15 amino acids. CDR3 DNA sequence: TGTGCCAGCAGCGGAAGGAGATTCGATAATTCACCCCTCCACTTT. Its protein is CASSGRRFDNSPLHF.

V is TRBV4-1 and J is TRBJ1-5; TRBD1 aligns across 7 bases. Losses at the gene ends were 3 bases for V and 8 bases for J; bases not matched to a gene: 13. The CDR3 runs 16 residues. The germline CDR1 and CDR2 sequences are MGHRA and YSYEKL. The CDR3 nucleotides are TGCGCCAGCAGCCAGCTAAGCCCCAGGGGGAAAGAGCCCCAGCATTTT. Translated, it gives CASSQLSPRGKEPQHF.

The rearrangement joins TRBV21-1 to TRBJ1-4; TRBD1, the table's D call, was not compared with the DNA. TRBV21-1 is listed as a pseudogene. There are 15 residues in the CDR3. The CDR3 protein is CASSKPTGTNEKLFF. CDR3 DNA sequence: TGTGCCAGCAGCAAGCCGACAGGGACTAATGAAAAACTGTTTTTT.

This rearrangement joins TRBV3-1 (or the pseudogene TRBV3-2) to TRBJ2-7; TRBD2 is a possible D gene (5 bases). Trimming left V 2 bases short and J 2 bases short, with 10 bases between. Germline CDR1 LGHDT, CDR2 YNNKEL (reference sequence). This CDR3 spans 14 amino acids. In DNA form, the CDR3 reads TGTGCCAGCAGCCAACATGAGAGGGCCTACGAGCAGTACTTC. Its translation is CASSQHERAYEQYF.

The V and J genes are TRBV19 and TRBJ1-2; 9 bases fit TRBD1. The J segment lost 3 bases and the V segment lost 7 bases, leaving 9 bases of the junction unmatched. CDR3 length: 15 amino acids. From germline, CDR1 is LNHDA and CDR2 SQIVND (reference sequence). In nucleotides, the CDR3 is TGTGCCAGTACCTCCTTGGACAGGGGTGACTATGGCTACACCTTC. Translation: CASTSLDRGDYGYTF.

This sequence joins TRBV10-3 and TRBJ2-6; 8 bases are shared with TRBD1. V lost 2 bases to trimming and J lost 2 bases; unmatched junction nucleotides: 8. The CDR3 spans 18 residues. The germline V gene has CDR1 ENHRY and CDR2 SYGVKD. CDR3 region: CAISERSTGGTGANVLTF. CDR3 nucleotide sequence: TGTGCCATCAGTGAGAGATCCACAGGGGGTACTGGGGCCAACGTCCTGACTTTC.

The table lists this clone with a count of one. V gene TRBV10-3 combines with J gene TRBJ1-1, with 7 bases lining up with TRBD1. V lost 7 bases to trimming and J lost 0 bases; unmatched junction nucleotides: 11. The CDR3 runs 16 residues. Looked up from germline, CDR1 is ENHRY and CDR2 is SYGVKD. CDR3: CAITPRRDRMNTEAFF. The CDR3 DNA follows: TGTGCCATCACTCCCCGGCGGGACAGAATGAACACTGAAGCTTTCTTT.

The rearrangement uses TRBV29-1 and TRBJ2-4, with 10 bases fitting TRBD2. CDR1 is SQVTM, CDR2 ANQGSEA, per germline. The CDR3 runs 13 residues. V trimming: 8 bases; J trimming: 6 bases; junction bases outside the gene matches: 7. CDR3: CSSWTSGGNIQYF. CDR3 in DNA: TGCAGCTCATGGACTAGCGGAGGAAACATTCAGTACTTC. The complete variable domain, with remaining parts taken from reference TRBV29-1 and TRBJ2-4, reads SAVISQKPSRDICQRGTSLTIQCQVDSQVTMMFWYRQQPGQSLTLIATANQGSEATYESGFVIDKFPISRPNLTFSTLTVSNMSPEDSSIYLCSSWTSGGNIQYFGAGTRLSVL.

This clone was seen a handful of times. The rearrangement links TRBV10-1 to TRBJ2-3; a possible D gene is TRBD2 (6 bases). CDR1 and CDR2 from the germline V gene are WNHNN and SYGVQD (reference sequence). V was pared by 2 bases and J by 5 bases, with 8 bases between. This CDR3 is 13 amino acids long. CDR3 protein: CASSEGGEDTQYF. The CDR3, as DNA: TGCGCCAGCAGTGAGGGCGGGGAAGATACGCAGTATTTT.

V is TRBV6-5 and J is TRBJ2-7; D may be TRBD1 (5 bases). Germline lookup yields CDR1 MNHEY and CDR2 SVGAGI. The CDR3 is made up of 15 amino acids. Deletions cut 0 bases from V and 4 bases from J, with 13 bases between. The CDR3 reads CASSYSRDSTYEQYF. The CDR3 nucleotides read TGTGCCAGCAGTTACTCGCGAGACAGCACATACGAGCAGTACTTC.

This clone was observed once. V gene TRBV19 combines with J gene TRBJ2-5, with TRBD1 matching over 8 bases. In germline, CDR1 is LNHDA, CDR2 SQIVND (reference sequence). V lost 1 base and J lost 2; bases outside the gene matches: 3. The CDR3 extends over 15 amino acids. DNA for the CDR3: TGTGCCAGTAGTATAGTACAGGGGGTGCAAGAGACCCAGTACTTC. Translated, it gives CASSIVQGVQETQYF.

The V and J genes are TRBV4-2 and TRBJ1-2; 12 nucleotides line up with TRBD1. CDR3 length: 16 residues. V trimming: 5 bases; J trimming: 7 bases; junction bases outside the gene matches: 11. From germline, CDR1 is LGHNA and CDR2 YNFKEQ. The CDR3 protein is CASSSPGQGALSGYTF. For the CDR3, the DNA is TGTGCCAGCAGCTCTCCGGGACAGGGGGCATTAAGTGGCTACACCTTC.

The rearrangement joins TRBV24-1 to TRBJ1-6, with 10 bases identical to TRBD1. The CDR3 sequence is 16 residues long. Per germline, CDR1 KGHDR and CDR2 SFDVKD. J gave up 7 bases and V 7 bases, and 9 bases lay outside the gene matches. The CDR3 DNA follows: TGTGCCACCAGGGAGGGGACAGGGGTACACAATTCACCCCTCCACTTT. It encodes CATREGTGVHNSPLHF.

This clone is a singleton in its sample. The chain uses TRBV7-9 and TRBJ2-5, with 7 nucleotides matching TRBD2. CDR1 is SEHNR and CDR2 is FQNEAQ in the germline V gene (reference sequence). The CDR3 is 14 amino acids. The V gene end was trimmed by 6 bases and the J gene end by 2 bases; junction bases not matched to a gene: 6. In nucleotides, the CDR3 is TGTGCCAGCAGGCCACGGGGGGATCAAGAGACCCAGTACTTC. It encodes CASRPRGDQETQYF.